The source of this T cell receptor (beta chain) is a study of tumor-infiltrating lymphocytes in primary liver carcinoma. Joint extraction of RNA and DNA used roughly 19-31 mg of bulk tissue that was unsorted. Reverse transcription of 450 to 500 ng total RNA with a constant-region primer produced TCR beta cDNA. ARM-PCR was slightly modified, and three nested multiplex PCR rounds with it gave rise to the TCR beta libraries. Both of the initial two PCR rounds ran for about 9 cycles and employed TRBV1-TRBV30 forward primers alongside a C-beta reverse primer. TCRdb re-called the multiplex PCR reads with MiXCR, one entry per CDR3 protein. The table has just under 95,000 distinct CDR3 sequences, just under 70% seen once. In its sample, this clonotype was seen a few times. Trimming left V 0 bases short and J 7 bases short, with 7 bases between. The CDR3 has 13 amino acids. Germline V gene sequence: CDR1 SGHAT, CDR2 FQNNGV.

The sequence was collected from a middle-aged man with primary liver carcinoma and hepatitis B virus infection. The gene calls are TRBV11-2 and TRBJ1-5; D is ambiguous. The sample taken for sequencing was tumor-adjacent normal liver tissue. The CDR3 here is CASSLDSGQPQHF. CDR3 bases: TGTGCCAGCAGCTTAGATAGCGGACAGCCCCAGCATTTT.